The subject of this entry is one T cell receptor beta chain. The target of this receptor is not known. Nothing much larger sits one base from this clone, and base qualities are not available. The CDR3 regions of human TCRbeta chains were analyzed by immunosequencing. Per the authors' processing: Repertoire TCRs were matched against a reference library of SARS-CoV-2-specific TCRs generated with the MIRA antigen-specificity platform. Breadth was defined as the fraction of unique TCRs that were SARS-CoV-2-associated, and depth was defined as the fraction of total T cells that were SARS-CoV-2-associated. Using the MIRA data, every spike-specific TCR was mapped to the spike region that the TCR reacted to and assigned to either a CD4 or a CD8 class. Log10-transformed breadth and depth values were compared by one-way ANOVA with Sidak's multiple comparisons tests. What TCRdb holds here is the immuneACCESS table cut down to in-frame rearrangements. Part of the clones is not present; checked against another copy, under half of the missing clones reflect an unresolved V gene, and the others are unexplained. The V and J calls and clone size come from that table; D and trimming were worked out from the DNA. The sample table shows approximately 150,000 clones, and approximately 91% are seen once. The ten most abundant clones make up just under 2% of the sample.

From a lookup of the germline V gene, CDR1 and CDR2 are MNHNS and SASEGT. The CDR3 contains 16 residues, cysteine and phenylalanine counted. The read is trimmed to its CDR3 DNA, 48 bases read in frame from base 1. Trimming takes 2 bases from V and 3 bases from J, and the germline ends sit 14 bases apart. The source of the sample is a study of T cell responses to AZD1222 COVID-19 vaccine (dated by TCRdb to the early 2020s). Notes on the research overall: TCR sequencing covered 230 or so trial participants: 200 to 220 given two doses of AZD1222 and approximately 26 given two doses of MenACWY control vaccine. Enrollment into the trials was organized by age into subgroups of 18-55, 56-69 and 70-plus years, and those subgroups contained approximately 150, 30 and 60 TCR-sequenced participants, respectively.

Per the publication, the time point label means: about 28 days (+/-7) after the second vaccine dose. AZD1222 recipients given second doses at about 4 weeks or at about 12 weeks were pooled, since spike-specific TCR depth and breadth were not found to differ between the two schedules. The vaccinee samples were drawn from two UK trials, COV001 and COV002, one of which was a single-blind randomized controlled phase 2/3 trial testing AZD1222 (ChAdOx1 nCoV-19) in healthy adults. Trial participant PBMC samples were collected at day 0 and day 28 after the second dose for TCRbeta chain sequencing. Overall study outcomes, separate from this receptor: Only 5 to 7 AZD1222 recipients were SARS-CoV-2 seropositive at baseline, limiting conclusions about previously exposed vaccinees. After two AZD1222 doses, both the breadth and the depth of spike-specific TCRs were significantly higher than at day 0 and than in MenACWY recipients. The whole spike protein was spanned by vaccine-associated CD4 TCRs, and dominant responses were seen in regions 160-218 and 743-854. Because no day 14 peak-response samples were available, repertoires were characterized only after the peak T cell response. Nearly half of unique spike-specific TCRs reportedly recognized epitopes outside regions mutated in the B.1.351 and B.1.1.7 variants. Participants were mostly white British, with more females than males. The authors suggested clonal diversity may have been underestimated. The 56-69-year group was small, and its depth increase did not reach significance, likely because of low power.

The V gene is TRBV6-1 and the J gene is TRBJ1-5; the D region possibly corresponds to TRBD1 (5 bases align). The receptor was derived from an adult who received the AZD1222 COVID-19 vaccine. The sequencing here drew on peripheral blood, taken 28 days after the second AZD1222 dose. The encoded CDR3 is CASSERGGGPNQPQHF. The sequenced DNA: TGTGCCAGCAGTGAAAGGGGAGGAGGACCCAATCAGCCCCAGCATTTT.